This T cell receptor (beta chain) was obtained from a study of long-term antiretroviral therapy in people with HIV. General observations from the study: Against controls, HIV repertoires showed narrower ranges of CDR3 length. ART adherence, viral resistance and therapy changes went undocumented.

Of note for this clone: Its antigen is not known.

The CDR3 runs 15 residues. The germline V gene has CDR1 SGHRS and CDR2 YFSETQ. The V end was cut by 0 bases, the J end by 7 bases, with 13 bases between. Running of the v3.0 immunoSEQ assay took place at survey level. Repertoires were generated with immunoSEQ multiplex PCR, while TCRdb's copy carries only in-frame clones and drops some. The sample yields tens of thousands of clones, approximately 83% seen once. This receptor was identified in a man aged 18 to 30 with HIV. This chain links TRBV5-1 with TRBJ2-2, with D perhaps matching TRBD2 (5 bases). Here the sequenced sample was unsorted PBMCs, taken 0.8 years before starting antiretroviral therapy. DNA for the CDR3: TGCGCCAGCAGCTTGGGGACTCTGGGGAGCGGGGAGCTGTTTTTT. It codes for CASSLGTLGSGELFF. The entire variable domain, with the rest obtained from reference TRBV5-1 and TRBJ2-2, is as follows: KAGVTQTPRYLIKTRGQQVTLSCSPISGHRSVSWYQQTPGQGLQFLFEYFSETQRNKGNFPGRFSGRQFSNSRSEMNVSTLELGDSALYLCASSLGTLGSGELFFGEGSRLTVL.